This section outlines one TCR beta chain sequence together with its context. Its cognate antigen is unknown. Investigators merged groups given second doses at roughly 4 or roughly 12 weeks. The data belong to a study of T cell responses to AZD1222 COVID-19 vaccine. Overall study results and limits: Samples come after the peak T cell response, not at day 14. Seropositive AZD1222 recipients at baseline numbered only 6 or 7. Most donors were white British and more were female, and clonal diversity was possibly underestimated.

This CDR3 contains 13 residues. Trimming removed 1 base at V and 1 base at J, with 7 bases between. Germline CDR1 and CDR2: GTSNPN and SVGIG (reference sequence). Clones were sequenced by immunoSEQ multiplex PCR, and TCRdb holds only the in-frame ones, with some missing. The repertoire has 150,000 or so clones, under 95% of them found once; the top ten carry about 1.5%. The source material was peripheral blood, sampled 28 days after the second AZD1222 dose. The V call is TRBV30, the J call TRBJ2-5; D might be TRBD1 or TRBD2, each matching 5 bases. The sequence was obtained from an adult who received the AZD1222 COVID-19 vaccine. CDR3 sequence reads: CAWSGGTQETQYF. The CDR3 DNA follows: TGTGCCTGGAGTGGGGGGACCCAAGAGACCCAGTACTTC.